This is a list of T cell receptor beta chains from one sample in a study of Tregs in tolerant kidney transplant recipients. Here immunoSEQ multiplex PCR was the method, and the copy in TCRdb shows in-frame clones only, minus some. Counted here are tens of thousands of clones, roughly 93% occurring once; the ten biggest clones make up roughly 1.7%. The specimen comprised CD4+ T cells from blood (PBMCs), sampled 12 months after the transplant. These receptors originate from a human patient who received a combined kidney and bone marrow transplant. Part of the T cell pool may stem from the graft donor. Each CDR3 is given without its conserved first and last residue.

J | V | CDR3
TRBJ2-5 | TRBV7-6 | ASSLITGVETQY
TRBJ2-5 | TRBV6-6 | ASSSRTSGETQY
TRBJ2-1 | TRBV11-3 | ASSHFMGSPPGGNEQF
TRBJ2-4 | TRBV21-1 | ASSKEEGENIQY
TRBJ2-2 | TRBV29-1 | SVVGWGSNTGELF
TRBJ2-7 | TRBV2 | ASSKTSGRGEQY
TRBJ2-5 | TRBV5-1 | ASSLAASGQETQY
TRBJ1-2 | TRBV29-1 | STNGQFYGYT
TRBJ1-3 | TRBV6-1 | ASSGAGTPGNTIY
TRBJ1-1 | TRBV6-1 | ASSGQGWMNTEAF
TRBJ2-1 | TRBV19 | ASSIDREGYNEQF
TRBJ2-7 | TRBV10-3 | AISESPSRDQY
TRBJ2-3 | TRBV7-2 | ASSYGRGFTSTDTQY
TRBJ2-5 | TRBV5-1 | ASSLGWDRGPRETQY
TRBJ2-1 | TRBV10-3 | AISEGTRLEF
TRBJ2-7 | TRBV19 | ASSIRDRGLYEQY